A selection of T cell receptor beta chains follows, all from one sample in a study of cytomegalovirus exposure and HLA in healthy donors. The data were produced by immunoSEQ multiplex PCR, yet TCRdb's version contains in-frame clones alone and is incomplete. The table lists roughly 38,000 clones, 60% to 80% of them singletons, with 8% to 9% in the top ten. The sample consisted of PBMCs. All receptors come from a woman in her twenties or thirties in good health and CMV-seropositive. Both conserved end residues are part of each CDR3. A D gene is named only where the DNA matches it firmly. Clone size, where shown, is once, few, many, or a class for clones that have expanded.

cdr3_nt,cdr3_aa,v_call,j_call,clone_size,d_call
TGTGCCAGCAGTTTCCTAGCCGGTGAGCAGTTCTTC,CASSFLAGEQFF,TRBV27,TRBJ2-1,.,.
TGTGCCAGCAGCCGGGACAGCGCGGAAGAGACCCAGTACTTC,CASSRDSAEETQYF,TRBV6-5,TRBJ2-5,once,TRBD1
TGTGCCAGCAGTTACCTGCCTAGCGGGGGTTCCTACGAGCAGTACTTC,CASSYLPSGGSYEQYF,TRBV6-5,TRBJ2-7,few,TRBD2
TGTGCCAGCAGTTTCCGGGACAGGGGAGTCTCCGAGCAGTACTTC,CASSFRDRGVSEQYF,TRBV28,TRBJ2-7,.,TRBD1
TGTGCCAGCAGCCCTTATTCAGGGCTGAACACTGAAGCTTTCTTT,CASSPYSGLNTEAFF,TRBV7-7,TRBJ1-1,.,.
TGTGCCAGCAGTGAGAACTTCTTCAACACTGAAGCTTTCTTT,CASSENFFNTEAFF,TRBV2,TRBJ1-1,.,.
TGTGCCAGCAGAGCTGACAGGGGGGTTAACTATGGCTACACCTTC,CASRADRGVNYGYTF,TRBV2,TRBJ1-2,.,TRBD1
TGTGCCAGCAGCCCAGGGACTCCACAAGAGACCCAGTACTTC,CASSPGTPQETQYF,TRBV9,TRBJ2-5,.,.
TGTGCCAGCAGCTTTTACTCGCAAGGCTACACCTTC,CASSFYSQGYTF,TRBV7-9,TRBJ1-2,.,.
TGCGCCAGCAGCTTGGTGTACAGCCTGAACACTGAAGCTTTCTTT,CASSLVYSLNTEAFF,TRBV5-1,TRBJ1-1,.,.
TGTGCCAGCAGCCAACAGGGTCGCTATGGCTACACCTTC,CASSQQGRYGYTF,TRBV7-9,TRBJ1-2,.,.
TGTGCCAGCAGCTATGGGCATACAGGGGGTCGGGAGACCCAGTACTTC,CASSYGHTGGRETQYF,TRBV5-5,TRBJ2-5,.,TRBD1
TGTGCCAGCAGTACCTCGGGACTAGCGGATTACGAGCAGTACTTC,CASSTSGLADYEQYF,TRBV28,TRBJ2-7,once,TRBD2
TGTGCTAGTGGTCGCGAGGCAGGGAACTATGGCTACACCTTC,CASGREAGNYGYTF,TRBV12-5,TRBJ1-2,.,.
TGTGCCAGCAGCTTAGGGCTTACCGCTAACTATGGCTACACCTTC,CASSLGLTANYGYTF,TRBV7-8,TRBJ1-2,.,.
TGTGCCACCAGGCCCGTACTAGCGGGGACCCTTGCCGGGACGCAGTATTTT,CATRPVLAGTLAGTQYF,TRBV15,TRBJ2-3,.,TRBD2
TGTGCCAGCAGCTTGGGGACTAGCGCCTCCTACGAGCAGTACTTC,CASSLGTSASYEQYF,TRBV13,TRBJ2-7,.,TRBD2
TGTGCCAGCAGCAATCGGGGTGGCAATCAGCCCCAGCATTTT,CASSNRGGNQPQHF,TRBV27,TRBJ1-5,once,.
TGTGCCAGCAGCCCTCGGGACAGGCCCGCGCTCGCCTTC,CASSPRDRPALAF,TRBV7-6,TRBJ1-2,few,TRBD1
TGTGCCAGCACCTTCAGTGGCATTAATTCACCCCTCCACTTT,CASTFSGINSPLHF,TRBV7-2,TRBJ1-6,.,.
TGTGCCAGCAGTAACCGGGACAGGGGGCGGCATCAGCCCCAGCATTTT,CASSNRDRGRHQPQHF,TRBV6-6,TRBJ1-5,few,TRBD1
TGCAGTGTCCCGGAAGCTTTCTTT,CSVPEAFF,TRBV20-1,TRBJ1-1,.,.
TGTGCCAGCAGGGACAGGGGGGGAGACACTGAAGCTTTCTTT,CASRDRGGDTEAFF,TRBV6-6,TRBJ1-1,.,TRBD1
TGTGCCATCAGTCCCATCGGGAGGGGGACCCAAAGAGGAACCTACGAGCAGTACTTC,CAISPIGRGTQRGTYEQYF,TRBV10-3,TRBJ2-7,.,TRBD2
TGTGCCAGATATGACAGGGGGCAAACTGAAGCTTTCTTT,CARYDRGQTEAFF,TRBV2,TRBJ1-1,.,TRBD1
TGTGCCAGCTCACCAGGTGGACAGGACCACTCCTACAATGAGCAGTTCTTC,CASSPGGQDHSYNEQFF,TRBV18,TRBJ2-1,once,TRBD1
TGTGCCAGTAGTATATTATGGGACAGATACACAGATACGCAGTATTTT,CASSILWDRYTDTQYF,TRBV19,TRBJ2-3,.,TRBD1
TGTGCCAGCAGTGAGGGACAGGGAGGATCCTACGAGCAGTACTTC,CASSEGQGGSYEQYF,TRBV2,TRBJ2-7,.,TRBD1
TGTGCCAGCAGCTTAGTGCGGGGCTCCTACGAGCAGTACTTC,CASSLVRGSYEQYF,TRBV7-2,TRBJ2-7,.,.
TGTGCCAGCAGCGTCGGCGGGGATAGCACAGATACGCAGTATTTT,CASSVGGDSTDTQYF,TRBV9,TRBJ2-3,.,.
TGTGCCAGCAGGGGGGGGCGAGGCTACACCTTC,CASRGGRGYTF,TRBV2,TRBJ1-2,.,.
TGTGCCAGCTTAGACACCCTTAGCAATCAGCCCCAGCATTTT,CASLDTLSNQPQHF,TRBV2,TRBJ1-5,.,.
TGTGCCAGCAGCACCCCGGGGGGCGGTGGCTACACCTTC,CASSTPGGGGYTF,TRBV7-9,TRBJ1-2,.,.
TGCGCCAGCAGTGGAGACAGGACCTCTGGGGCCAACGTCCTGACTTTC,CASSGDRTSGANVLTF,TRBV10-1,TRBJ2-6,.,.
TGCAGCGTTCTCCGACAGCAAGAGACCCAGTACTTC,CSVLRQQETQYF,TRBV29-1,TRBJ2-5,.,.
TGTGCCAGCAGGCCTCCAGCGGGCCGCCCCTACGAGCAGTACTTC,CASRPPAGRPYEQYF,TRBV28,TRBJ2-7,.,.
TGTGCCAGCAGTGGAAGTACGGGGGACTCCTACAATGAGCAGTTCTTC,CASSGSTGDSYNEQFF,TRBV2,TRBJ2-1,once,.